The rows below give T cell receptor beta chains drawn from one sample of a study of blood T cell repertoires in COVID-19. Clones were read by immunoSEQ multiplex PCR, and TCRdb kept only the in-frame ones, dropping some. The profile shows about 160,000 clones, approximately 82% of them singletons. Source material: peripheral blood. The receptors originated from a woman older than 75 with acute or convalescent COVID-19. Each CDR3 is given with its conserved first and last residue. A D gene is named only where the DNA matches it firmly. Clone size appears in some rows only: once, few, many, or a class for an expanded clone.

V: TRBV5-1
size: -
D: TRBD1
J: TRBJ2-7
CDR3: CASSWTGVGYEQYF
DNA: TGCGCCAGCAGCTGGACAGGGGTGGGCTACGAGCAGTACTTC

V: TRBV6-5
size: -
D: -
J: TRBJ1-2
CDR3: CASSYSARPGSYTF
DNA: TGTGCCAGCAGTTACTCGGCTCGCCCGGGTTCCTACACCTTC

V: TRBV10-3
size: -
D: TRBD2
J: TRBJ2-2
CDR3: CAIRGTSVGQGELFF
DNA: TGTGCCATCAGGGGGACTAGCGTAGGTCAAGGGGAGCTGTTTTTT

V: TRBV5-5
size: -
D: TRBD1
J: TRBJ2-1
CDR3: CASSRSQGVSYNEQFF
DNA: TGTGCCAGCAGCCGCTCCCAGGGGGTATCCTACAATGAGCAGTTCTTC

V: TRBV6-5
size: -
D: TRBD2
J: TRBJ2-1
CDR3: CASGRLAGLREQFF
DNA: TGTGCCAGCGGGAGACTAGCGGGACTCAGGGAGCAGTTCTTC

V: TRBV11-2
size: -
D: -
J: TRBJ1-3
CDR3: CASSLQVHFSGNTIYF
DNA: TGTGCCAGCAGCCTGCAGGTCCACTTCTCTGGAAACACCATATATTTT

V: TRBV5-6
size: -
D: -
J: TRBJ1-5
CDR3: CASTLGGAAPPLF
DNA: TGTGCCAGCACCTTAGGGGGGGCGGCCCCGCCACTCTTT

V: TRBV6-5
size: -
D: TRBD2
J: TRBJ2-3
CDR3: CASSYSRAGEGNTQYF
DNA: TGTGCCAGCAGTTACAGTAGAGCGGGAGAAGGGAATACGCAGTATTTT

V: TRBV29-1
size: once
D: -
J: TRBJ2-6
CDR3: CSVLAGANVLTF
DNA: TGCAGCGTTCTAGCTGGGGCCAACGTCCTGACTTTC

V: TRBV5-1
size: few
D: -
J: TRBJ1-1
CDR3: CASSKGFGGNTEAFF
DNA: TGCGCCAGCTCCAAGGGGTTTGGTGGTAACACTGAAGCTTTCTTT

V: TRBV5-1
size: few
D: -
J: TRBJ2-3
CDR3: CASSPINREDTQYF
DNA: TGCGCCAGCAGTCCGATCAACAGGGAGGATACGCAGTATTTT

V: TRBV6-4
size: -
D: TRBD2
J: TRBJ2-1
CDR3: CASSRTSDPYNEQFF
DNA: TGTGCCAGCAGTAGAACTAGCGACCCCTACAATGAGCAGTTCTTC

V: TRBV18
size: -
D: TRBD1
J: TRBJ1-4
CDR3: CASSRQGATNEKLFF
DNA: TGTGCCAGCTCGCGACAGGGTGCAACTAATGAAAAACTGTTTTTT

V: TRBV9
size: -
D: -
J: TRBJ1-3
CDR3: CASSSGGVSGNTIYF
DNA: TGTGCCAGCAGCTCGGGCGGGGTCTCTGGAAACACCATATATTTT

V: TRBV6-5
size: -
D: -
J: TRBJ2-2
CDR3: CASSYRTMGGELFF
DNA: TGTGCCAGCAGTTACCGGACTATGGGGGGGGAGCTGTTTTTT

V: TRBV7-2
size: -
D: TRBD2
J: TRBJ2-1
CDR3: CASSPLAGGPNEQFF
DNA: TGTGCCAGCAGCCCCCTAGCGGGAGGGCCCAATGAGCAGTTCTTC

V: TRBV15
size: -
D: TRBD1
J: TRBJ2-7
CDR3: CATSSRDRGTYEQYF
DNA: TGTGCCACCAGCAGCCGGGACAGGGGGACCTACGAGCAGTACTTC

V: TRBV11-2
size: -
D: -
J: TRBJ1-3
CDR3: CASSSEFLGGRRF
DNA: TGTGCCAGCAGCTCGGAGTTCCTTGGGGGGAGGCGGTTT

V: TRBV3-1/TRBV3-2
size: -
D: TRBD2
J: TRBJ2-7
CDR3: CASSHGGVEQYF
DNA: TGTGCCAGCAGCCACGGGGGGGTCGAGCAGTACTTC

V: TRBV7-2
size: -
D: -
J: TRBJ1-2
CDR3: CASSLGAGNYGYTF
DNA: TGTGCCAGCAGCTTAGGTGCAGGGAACTATGGCTACACCTTC

V: TRBV9
size: -
D: -
J: TRBJ2-2
CDR3: CASSARASSSGELFF
DNA: TGTGCCAGCAGCGCTCGAGCGTCGTCCTCCGGGGAGCTGTTTTTT

V: TRBV29-1
size: -
D: -
J: TRBJ1-1
CDR3: CSVVMRNTEAFF
DNA: TGCAGCGTAGTTATGAGGAACACTGAAGCTTTCTTT

V: TRBV12-5
size: -
D: TRBD2
J: TRBJ2-1
CDR3: CASGFPPSGRANNEQFF
DNA: TGTGCTAGTGGTTTCCCCCCTAGCGGGAGGGCCAACAATGAGCAGTTCTTC

V: TRBV7-8
size: -
D: TRBD2
J: TRBJ2-1
CDR3: CASSLAGLAGGYNEQFF
DNA: TGTGCCAGCAGCTTAGCTGGACTAGCGGGAGGCTACAATGAGCAGTTCTTC

V: TRBV5-1
size: once
D: TRBD1
J: TRBJ2-3
CDR3: CASSSGQGASDTQYF
DNA: TGCGCCAGCAGCTCAGGACAGGGGGCGTCAGATACGCAGTATTTT

V: TRBV7-9
size: -
D: -
J: TRBJ1-5
CDR3: CASSLVRGGSNQPQHF
DNA: TGTGCCAGCAGCTTAGTCCGAGGCGGGAGCAATCAGCCCCAGCATTTT

V: TRBV6-1
size: -
D: TRBD1
J: TRBJ1-1
CDR3: CASSEPAGTGRAFF
DNA: TGTGCCAGCAGTGAACCCGCCGGGACAGGGAGGGCTTTCTTT

V: TRBV7-2
size: -
D: -
J: TRBJ2-7
CDR3: CASSSPRGNSYEQYF
DNA: TGTGCCAGCAGCTCGCCCAGGGGAAACTCCTACGAGCAGTACTTC

V: TRBV29-1
size: -
D: -
J: TRBJ1-3
CDR3: CSAISSGNTIYF
DNA: TGCAGCGCAATTAGCTCTGGAAACACCATATATTTT

V: TRBV5-6
size: -
D: -
J: TRBJ1-5
CDR3: CASSLGQLNQPQHF
DNA: TGTGCCAGCAGCTTGGGACAGCTAAATCAGCCCCAGCATTTT

V: TRBV5-1
size: -
D: TRBD1
J: TRBJ2-3
CDR3: CASSAVGTGVKDTQYF
DNA: TGCGCCAGCAGCGCCGTGGGGACAGGGGTCAAAGATACGCAGTATTTT

V: TRBV7-6
size: -
D: TRBD2
J: TRBJ2-1
CDR3: CASSPRGLAEMDEQFF
DNA: TGTGCCAGCAGCCCCAGAGGACTAGCGGAGATGGATGAGCAGTTCTTC

V: TRBV7-6
size: -
D: TRBD1
J: TRBJ2-2
CDR3: CASSLRSTGVAGELFF
DNA: TGTGCCAGCAGTTTACGTTCGACAGGGGTGGCCGGGGAGCTGTTTTTT

V: TRBV5-4
size: -
D: -
J: TRBJ1-1
CDR3: CASTPGGGGRTEAFF
DNA: TGTGCCAGCACCCCCGGGGGGGGAGGGAGAACTGAAGCTTTCTTT

V: TRBV7-9
size: -
D: TRBD1
J: TRBJ2-5
CDR3: CASSGAGTGLRETQYF
DNA: TGTGCCAGCAGCGGAGCCGGGACAGGGCTTCGAGAGACCCAGTACTTC

V: TRBV29-1
size: -
D: TRBD2
J: TRBJ2-3
CDR3: CSARPGLAGTDTQYF
DNA: TGCAGCGCCAGACCGGGACTAGCGGGAACAGATACGCAGTATTTT

V: TRBV7-9
size: -
D: TRBD2
J: TRBJ2-3
CDR3: CASSSQVGGRYTDTQYF
DNA: TGTGCCAGCAGCTCCCAAGTAGGCGGGAGATACACAGATACGCAGTATTTT

V: TRBV7-9
size: -
D: -
J: TRBJ1-3
CDR3: CASSSPPGHRSGNTIYF
DNA: TGTGCCAGCAGCTCCCCCCCGGGACACCGCTCTGGAAACACCATATATTTT

V: TRBV4-1
size: -
D: -
J: TRBJ2-1
CDR3: CASSRRQYRSPLDHNEQFF
DNA: TGCGCCAGCAGCCGCCGACAGTACCGGTCCCCGCTTGACCACAATGAGCAGTTCTTC

V: TRBV30
size: -
D: TRBD1
J: TRBJ1-2
CDR3: CAWRPTGGHGYTF
DNA: TGTGCCTGGAGACCGACAGGGGGTCATGGCTACACCTTC

V: TRBV7-2
size: -
D: TRBD2
J: TRBJ2-7
CDR3: CASSLTSGLSYEQYF
DNA: TGTGCCAGCAGCCTTACTAGCGGGCTTTCCTACGAGCAGTACTTC

V: TRBV6-6
size: -
D: -
J: TRBJ1-3
CDR3: CASSFKGSTGNTIYF
DNA: TGTGCCAGCAGTTTCAAGGGGTCTACGGGAAACACCATATATTTT

V: TRBV24-1
size: -
D: -
J: TRBJ1-2
CDR3: CATSDLGEGYTF
DNA: TGTGCCACCAGTGATTTAGGGGAAGGCTACACCTTC

V: TRBV18
size: -
D: TRBD1
J: TRBJ2-7
CDR3: CASSPRDRGSYEQYF
DNA: TGTGCCAGCTCACCACGGGACAGGGGGTCCTACGAGCAGTACTTC

V: TRBV2
size: -
D: TRBD1
J: TRBJ1-4
CDR3: CASRGQGAANEKLFF
DNA: TGTGCCAGCAGGGGACAGGGGGCGGCTAATGAAAAACTGTTTTTT

V: TRBV7-9
size: -
D: TRBD2
J: TRBJ2-1
CDR3: CASQLAGYNEQFF
DNA: TGTGCCAGCCAACTAGCGGGCTACAATGAGCAGTTCTTC

V: TRBV2
size: -
D: -
J: TRBJ2-5
CDR3: CASSEHETQYF
DNA: TGTGCCAGCAGTGAACATGAGACCCAGTACTTC